This is a list of T cell receptor beta chains from one sample in a study of cytomegalovirus exposure and HLA in healthy donors. Assay used: immunoSEQ multiplex PCR; TCRdb lists only in-frame clones, some missing. The profile covers under 200,000 clones, with roughly 80% appearing a single time and around 2.2% taken by the ten largest. The sequencing input was PBMCs. All receptors come from a man aged 45 to 65 in good health and CMV-seropositive. The CDR3 runs from the conserved cysteine through the conserved F or W. Each record gives: J gene, V gene, clone size, CDR3 length, D gene, CDR3 protein, CDR3 DNA. The D gene is left open where the match is weak. Where a row states a size, it is once, few, many or the class of an expanded clone; other rows omit it.

>TRBJ1-1|TRBV19|NA|14|NA
CASRPRQTNTEAFF
TGTGCCAGTAGACCCAGACAGACGAACACTGAAGCTTTCTTT
>TRBJ1-1|TRBV7-3|few|13|NA
CASSPPGNTEAFF
TGTGCCAGCAGCCCACCAGGGAACACTGAAGCTTTCTTT
>TRBJ2-3|TRBV19|NA|16|TRBD2
CASSRTSGGGTDTQYF
TGTGCCAGTAGCCGGACTAGCGGGGGGGGCACAGATACGCAGTATTTT
>TRBJ1-2|TRBV6-6|few|14|NA
CASSYQGTNYGYTF
TGTGCCAGCAGTTATCAGGGGACTAACTATGGCTACACCTTC
>TRBJ1-1|TRBV27|NA|16|NA
CASSPLRRAQGTEAFF
TGTGCCAGCAGTCCTCTGCGTCGGGCCCAGGGGACTGAAGCTTTCTTT
>TRBJ1-6|TRBV10-1|few|15|NA
CASSLNSGRDSPLHF
TGCGCCAGCAGTCTTAATTCGGGAAGGGATTCACCCCTCCACTTT
>TRBJ2-7|TRBV27|NA|13|NA
CASSLSVSYEQYF
TGTGCCAGCAGTTTATCGGTCAGCTACGAGCAGTACTTC
>TRBJ2-7|TRBV6-5|NA|14|NA
CASSPGGGVYEQYF
TGTGCCAGCAGTCCGGGGGGCGGGGTATACGAGCAGTACTTC
>TRBJ2-7|TRBV27|NA|13|NA
CASKEDGEYEQYF
TGTGCCAGCAAAGAGGACGGGGAGTACGAGCAGTACTTC
>TRBJ2-5|TRBV5-1|NA|15|TRBD2
CASSNTGGPGETQYF
TGCGCCAGCAGCAACACGGGGGGGCCGGGAGAGACCCAGTACTTC
>TRBJ1-2|TRBV19|NA|15|NA
CASSLRDTVRYGYTF
TGTGCCAGTAGTTTACGGGACACCGTGAGGTATGGCTACACCTTC
>TRBJ1-2|TRBV7-2|NA|14|TRBD1
CASRPTGGTLGYTF
TGTGCCAGCAGGCCGACAGGGGGCACTCTTGGCTACACCTTC
>TRBJ2-2|TRBV9|NA|20|TRBD2
CASSVATISGGPLNTGELFF
TGTGCCAGCAGCGTAGCTACAATTAGCGGGGGGCCATTGAACACCGGGGAGCTGTTTTTT
>TRBJ1-1|TRBV19|NA|14|NA
CASSLGALNTEAFF
TGTGCCAGTAGCCTAGGGGCCCTGAACACTGAAGCTTTCTTT
>TRBJ1-5|TRBV5-1|NA|14|NA
CASSLRGAGQPQHF
TGCGCCAGCAGCTTGCGGGGGGCAGGGCAGCCCCAGCATTTT
>TRBJ1-1|TRBV2|NA|13|NA
CASSGHRNTEAFF
TGTGCCAGCAGTGGACACAGGAACACTGAAGCTTTCTTT
>TRBJ2-1|TRBV6-5|NA|14|NA
CASSYSGSYNEQFF
TGTGCCAGCAGTTACTCCGGCTCCTACAATGAGCAGTTCTTC
>TRBJ2-3|TRBV11-2|NA|17|TRBD2
CASSFSWASGESDTQYF
TGTGCCAGCAGCTTTTCGTGGGCTAGCGGGGAGTCAGATACGCAGTATTTT
>TRBJ2-2|TRBV9|NA|14|NA
CASSVGQNTGELFF
TGTGCCAGCAGCGTAGGTCAGAACACCGGGGAGCTGTTTTTT
>TRBJ1-5|TRBV30|NA|14|TRBD1
CAWSLYRGKQPQHF
TGTGCCTGGAGCCTATACAGGGGGAAACAGCCCCAGCATTTT